Each of the 20 T cell receptor beta chains below was sequenced from the same sample in a study of OX40 agonist ivuxolimab in advanced cancers. Clones were read by immunoSEQ multiplex PCR, and TCRdb kept only the in-frame ones, dropping some. Seen here are around 60,000 clones, 70% to 90% observed once, and the top ten hold 2.5% to 3.5%. This material consisted of CD4+ or CD8+ T cells sorted from blood, taken in a trial of the OX40 agonist ivuxolimab. These receptors were taken from an adult with an advanced solid tumor such as melanoma, head and neck, liver or kidney cancer.

This clone was seen only a few times. The chain carries TRBV30 and TRBJ2-3; the D gene is possibly TRBD2 (5 bases). Trimming removed 0 bases at V and 6 bases at J, with 7 bases between. Germline V gene data show CDR1 as GTSNPN and CDR2 as SVGIG (reference sequence). The CDR3 is made up of 12 amino acids. CDR3 nucleotide sequence: TGTGCCTGGAGTGTACGCGGGGATACGCAGTATTTT. This encodes CAWSVRGDTQYF.

CDR3 residues: CSVEVENTEAFF. Here the CDR3 DNA reads TGCAGCGTTGAAGTTGAGAACACTGAAGCTTTCTTT. The V gene is TRBV29-1, the J gene TRBJ1-1; D is unclear. In germline, CDR1 is SQVTM, CDR2 ANQGSEA. Trimming left V 1 base short and J 1 base short, with 4 bases between. This CDR3 spans 12 amino acids.

The chain carries TRBV29-1 and TRBJ2-3; D unclear. Germline CDR1 SQVTM, CDR2 ANQGSEA. The CDR3 loop spans 13 amino acids. Trimming stripped 5 bases from V and 0 bases from J, with 9 bases between. DNA of the CDR3: TGCAGCGTTCTGGTTTCTAGCACAGATACGCAGTATTTT. Its translation is CSVLVSSTDTQYF.

V gene TRBV7-2 combines with J gene TRBJ1-6; D not resolved. The V end lost 1 base, the J end lost 6 bases, and 10 bases lay between the germline ends. The CDR3 has 15 amino acids. CDR1 is SGHTA and CDR2 is FQGNSA in the germline V gene. CDR3 residues: CASSLEALGNSPLHF. Written as DNA, the CDR3 is TGTGCCAGCAGCTTAGAAGCGCTCGGTAATTCACCCCTCCACTTT.

The rearrangement uses TRBV28 and TRBJ1-4; D gene unclear. The germline gives CDR1 MDHEN, CDR2 SYDVKM. Between the trimmed V and J ends, which lost 6 bases and 2 bases, there was a span of 16 bases. This CDR3 has 16 amino acids. CDR3 loop: CASRPPRVRTNEKLFF. CDR3 nucleotide sequence: TGTGCCAGCAGACCCCCCCGCGTGAGGACTAATGAAAAACTGTTTTTT.

This clone was picked up one time. This chain joins TRBV28 and TRBJ2-1; 10 bases match TRBD2. The CDR3 is 19 residues long. CDR1 is MDHEN, CDR2 SYDVKM, per germline. V trimming: 1 base; J trimming: 0 bases; junction bases outside the gene matches: 9. CDR3 sequence (DNA): TGTGCCAGCAGTTTATCCCTCCCCTCTAGCGGGAGCTCCTACAATGAGCAGTTCTTC. Protein product: CASSLSLPSSGSSYNEQFF.

The chain uses TRBV7-2 and TRBJ2-3; D gene ambiguous. The V end lost 4 bases, the J end lost 2 bases, and 10 bases lay between the germline ends. The CDR3 has 14 residues. From germline, CDR1 is SGHTA and CDR2 FQGNSA. The CDR3 DNA reads TGTGCCAGCAGCTCCAACCGGGCCACAGATACGCAGTATTTT. This encodes CASSSNRATDTQYF.

The genes are TRBV7-8 and TRBJ2-7; weak D call: TRBD2 (5 bases). The CDR3 sequence is 14 residues long. V lost 5 bases, J lost 2 bases, and 13 bases lay in between. Germline assignment: CDR1 SGHVS and CDR2 FQNEAQ. As DNA, the CDR3 is TGTGCCAGCAGCGCTCCCGGGGTGGCCTACGAGCAGTACTTC. Translating gives CASSAPGVAYEQYF.

J is TRBJ2-2 and V is TRBV5-1, with 9 bases lining up with TRBD1. The CDR3 loop spans 14 amino acids. Germline lookup yields CDR1 SGHRS and CDR2 YFSETQ. After removal of 5 bases from V and 6 bases from J, the junction contained 5 bases not matched to a gene. Here the CDR3 reads CASRGQGPAGELFF. As DNA, the CDR3 is TGCGCCAGCAGGGGACAGGGACCCGCCGGGGAGCTGTTTTTT. Combining the CDR3 with reference TRBV5-1 and TRBJ2-2 gives the whole variable domain KAGVTQTPRYLIKTRGQQVTLSCSPISGHRSVSWYQQTPGQGLQFLFEYFSETQRNKGNFPGRFSGRQFSNSRSEMNVSTLELGDSALYLCASRGQGPAGELFFGEGSRLTVL.

The chain employs TRBV25-1 and TRBJ1-1; unclear D gene. In germline, CDR1 is MGHDK, CDR2 SYGVNS. Trimming cost V 3 bases and J 2 bases, with 10 bases left between them. This CDR3 contains 14 residues. CDR3 sequence: CASSDPRTNTEAFF. The DNA for the CDR3 is TGTGCCAGCAGTGACCCACGGACTAACACTGAAGCTTTCTTT.

The chain combines TRBV6-5 with TRBJ1-4; weak D call: TRBD1 (5 bases). The ends were cut back, 0 bases at V and 3 bases at J, with 5 bases in the middle. The CDR3 is made up of 14 amino acids. In germline, CDR1 is MNHEY, CDR2 SVGAGI. CDR3 sequence: CASSYSTANEKLFF. The CDR3 DNA sequence: TGTGCCAGCAGTTACTCGACAGCTAATGAAAAACTGTTTTTT.

The rearrangement joins TRBV5-6 to TRBJ1-2, with unresolved D. The CDR3 spans 13 residues. V was clipped by 3 bases and J by 8 bases, with 14 bases between them. The V gene's germline CDR1 is SGHDT and CDR2 YYEEEE. In nucleotides, the CDR3 is TGTGCCAGCAGCTCCTTGACGGGCGAAGGCTACACCTTC. Its protein is CASSSLTGEGYTF.

The chain employs TRBV6-5 and TRBJ2-5; 10 positions agree with TRBD1. The germline V gene encodes CDR1 MNHEY and CDR2 SVGAGI. J was trimmed by 5 bases and V by 2 bases; bases with no gene match: 2. The CDR3 is made up of 14 amino acids. The CDR3 spells CASSYGTGDETQYF. CDR3 nucleotides: TGTGCCAGCAGTTACGGGACAGGGGACGAGACCCAGTACTTC.

The chain has TRBV5-6 and TRBJ2-1; D perhaps matches TRBD2 (7 bases). Germline CDR1 reads SGHDT; CDR2 reads YYEEEE. V was trimmed by 2 bases and J by 5 bases, leaving 14 bases between them. The CDR3 is 15 amino acids. This chain's CDR3 is CASSLSGGYHNEQFF. As DNA, the CDR3 is TGTGCCAGCAGCTTATCGGGGGGCTATCACAATGAGCAGTTCTTC.

This rearrangement joins TRBV2 to TRBJ2-5; D possibly uses TRBD1 or TRBD2 (5 bases each). The ends were cut back, 3 bases at V and 2 bases at J, with 19 bases in the middle. Germline CDR1 is SNHLY and CDR2 is FYNNEI. The length of the CDR3 is 17 residues. Written as DNA, the CDR3 is TGTGCCAGCAGTGACCTCCGGGACCCGCGGGTACAAGAGACCCAGTACTTC. The encoded protein is CASSDLRDPRVQETQYF.

This clone was detected once. The chain is built from TRBV5-1 and TRBJ2-7; 8 positions agree with TRBD1. V lost 4 bases to trimming and J lost 5 bases; unmatched junction nucleotides: 8. Germline CDR1 and CDR2: SGHRS and YFSETQ. The CDR3 loop spans 14 amino acids. For the CDR3, the DNA is TGCGCCAGCAGCCGGGGACAGGTTTTCGACGAGCAGTACTTC. This codes for CASSRGQVFDEQYF.

CDR3 bases: TGTGCCTGGACCCCCCCTGGGTTGACGGCTAACTATGGCTACACCTTC. Translated, it gives CAWTPPGLTANYGYTF. This chain links TRBV30 with TRBJ1-2; D not resolved. The germline V gene encodes CDR1 GTSNPN and CDR2 SVGIG (reference sequence). The CDR3 runs 16 residues. V was clipped by 4 bases and J by 0 bases, with 18 bases between them.

This clone was picked up one time. This chain connects TRBV4-2 to TRBJ1-3; D unresolved. The CDR3 length is 16 residues. The germline V gene has CDR1 LGHNA and CDR2 YNFKEQ. V was trimmed by 1 base and J by 4 bases, leaving 14 bases between them. CDR3 amino acids: CASSQGVLSPGNTIYF. The CDR3 bases are TGTGCCAGCAGCCAAGGAGTGCTTTCCCCAGGAAACACCATATATTTT.

This chain joins TRBV9 and TRBJ2-1, with 9 bases that match TRBD1. V was pared by 4 bases and J by 8 bases, with 13 bases of the junction left unmatched. The germline gives CDR1 SGDLS, CDR2 YYNGEE. The CDR3 runs to 16 residues. This chain's CDR3 is CASSPLGQGIRYEQFF. The DNA of the CDR3 is TGTGCCAGCAGCCCCCTAGGACAGGGGATTCGATATGAGCAGTTCTTC.

The V call is TRBV28, the J call TRBJ1-5; D not certain. The CDR3 runs 12 residues. Trimming took off 7 bases at V and 10 bases at J, with 14 bases between the two ends. Germline V gives CDR1 MDHEN, CDR2 SYDVKM. CDR3 region: CASTGSQRPQHF. In nucleotides, the CDR3 is TGTGCCAGCACTGGGTCCCAAAGACCCCAGCATTTT.